The sequence of this TCR beta chain was determined in a study of radiotherapy plus CTLA-4 blockade in lung cancer. Overall study: Disease control was achieved by 31% of patients, and objective responses by about 17%.

In chemo-refractory metastatic non-small-cell lung cancer, patients got ipilimumab CTLA-4 blockade together with focal radiation. Germline V CDR1 and CDR2: LGHNA, YSLEER. Trimming took off 4 bases at V and 1 base at J, with 14 bases between the two ends. The CDR3 has 15 residues. Clones were sequenced by immunoSEQ multiplex PCR, and TCRdb holds only the in-frame ones, with some missing. The table shows 90,000 to 150,000 clones, with around 75% occurring only once. This rearrangement joins TRBV4-3 to TRBJ2-7; the D gene is possibly TRBD2 (6 bases). This TCR came from a human donor with non-small cell lung cancer who had a partial response to radiotherapy plus ipilimumab. Specimen: peripheral blood, collected from a patient treated with radiotherapy plus ipilimumab. In DNA form, the CDR3 reads TGCGCCAGCAGCCCCCAAATGGGGGGATCCTACGAGCAGTACTTC. Its translation: CASSPQMGGSYEQYF.